The clone carrying this TCR beta chain was counted once. The data originate from a study of blood T cell repertoires in COVID-19. Overall study: COVID-19 samples collected from the United States, Italy and Spain covered acute and convalescent phases. T cells, B-cell-depleted T cells, or PBMCs provided the cDNA or gDNA that served as material.

This CDR3 region has 14 residues. The V and J ends lost 4 bases and 9 bases, in that order; junction bases with no gene match: 6. Per the germline V gene, CDR1 is SGHDN and CDR2 is FVKESK. The table came from immunoSEQ multiplex PCR; TCRdb's copy has only in-frame clones and leaves some out. This sample has fewer than 450,000 clones, with around 91% found just once. The study drew participants aged roughly 18 to 89 years from about two dozen US areas. This TCR came from a young man who had recovered from COVID-19. The chain uses TRBV14 and TRBJ1-6, with 7 bases aligning to TRBD1. Sequencing used PBMCs or T cells enriched from blood (not recorded which). CDR3: CASSRQGNSSPLHF. CDR3 nucleotides: TGTGCCAGCAGCCGACAGGGAAATTCTTCACCCCTCCACTTT.